A selection of T cell receptor beta chains follows, all from one sample in a study of T cell responses to AZD1222 COVID-19 vaccine. Method: immunoSEQ multiplex PCR; TCRdb's copy keeps in-frame clones and lacks some. The sample includes roughly 99,000 clones, 91% of them seen just once. The sample consisted of peripheral blood, taken 28 days after the second AZD1222 dose. The source of these receptors is an adult who received the AZD1222 COVID-19 vaccine. Both conserved end residues are part of each CDR3. Each record gives: D gene, V gene, clone size, J gene, CDR3 protein, CDR3 DNA. The D gene is left open where the match is weak. Size values are once, few and many counts, or a class for expanded clones, and some rows have none.

d_call: NA
v_call: TRBV5-1
clone_size: once
j_call: TRBJ1-6
cdr3_aa: CASSLDGRSSYNSPLHF
cdr3_nt: TGCGCCAGCAGCTTAGATGGCAGGAGCTCCTATAATTCACCCCTCCACTTT

d_call: NA
v_call: TRBV6-2/TRBV6-3
clone_size: NA
j_call: TRBJ1-6
cdr3_aa: CASSYSPRGAYNSPLHF
cdr3_nt: TGTGCCAGCAGTTACTCACCCAGGGGTGCCTATAATTCACCCCTCCACTTT

d_call: TRBD1
v_call: TRBV19
clone_size: NA
j_call: TRBJ1-5
cdr3_aa: CASSGDRGIQPQHF
cdr3_nt: TGTGCCAGTAGTGGAGACAGGGGAATACAGCCCCAGCATTTT

d_call: NA
v_call: TRBV7-9
clone_size: once
j_call: TRBJ2-3
cdr3_aa: CASSFQRSTDTQYF
cdr3_nt: TGTGCCAGCAGCTTTCAGCGGAGCACAGATACGCAGTATTTT

d_call: TRBD1
v_call: TRBV5-4
clone_size: NA
j_call: TRBJ2-7
cdr3_aa: CASSFRDREEQYF
cdr3_nt: TGTGCCAGCAGCTTCCGGGACAGGGAGGAGCAGTACTTC

d_call: NA
v_call: TRBV5-4
clone_size: NA
j_call: TRBJ2-1
cdr3_aa: CASSLPGAVSYNEQFF
cdr3_nt: TGTGCCAGCAGCCTCCCGGGGGCAGTCTCCTACAATGAGCAGTTCTTC

d_call: NA
v_call: TRBV18
clone_size: NA
j_call: TRBJ1-1
cdr3_aa: CASSPSDEGRTEAFF
cdr3_nt: TGTGCCAGCTCACCTTCGGACGAGGGGAGGACTGAAGCTTTCTTT

d_call: TRBD1
v_call: TRBV18
clone_size: NA
j_call: TRBJ1-2
cdr3_aa: CASSADRVDGYTF
cdr3_nt: TGTGCCAGCTCGGCGGACAGGGTTGACGGCTACACCTTC

d_call: NA
v_call: TRBV28
clone_size: NA
j_call: TRBJ1-2
cdr3_aa: CASSLGAGNYGYTF
cdr3_nt: TGTGCCAGCAGCCTAGGGGCCGGGAACTATGGCTACACCTTC

d_call: TRBD1
v_call: TRBV19
clone_size: once
j_call: TRBJ2-2
cdr3_aa: CASSILGQGGTGELFF
cdr3_nt: TGTGCCAGTAGTATATTGGGACAGGGCGGCACCGGGGAGCTGTTTTTT

d_call: NA
v_call: TRBV27
clone_size: NA
j_call: TRBJ2-7
cdr3_aa: CASSLSAGGSYEQYF
cdr3_nt: TGTGCCAGCAGTTTATCGGCGGGTGGCTCCTACGAGCAGTACTTC

d_call: NA
v_call: TRBV6-5
clone_size: NA
j_call: TRBJ2-1
cdr3_aa: CASSYSYDFEQFF
cdr3_nt: TGTGCCAGCAGTTACTCGTATGATTTCGAGCAGTTCTTC

d_call: NA
v_call: TRBV24-1
clone_size: once
j_call: TRBJ2-3
cdr3_aa: CATSEAPGSADTQYF
cdr3_nt: TGTGCCACCAGTGAGGCCCCGGGAAGCGCAGATACGCAGTATTTT

d_call: TRBD2
v_call: TRBV3-1/TRBV3-2
clone_size: NA
j_call: TRBJ2-3
cdr3_aa: CASSQDIGGWADTQYF
cdr3_nt: TGTGCCAGCAGCCAAGATATCGGGGGGTGGGCAGATACGCAGTATTTT

d_call: NA
v_call: TRBV20-1
clone_size: NA
j_call: TRBJ2-2
cdr3_aa: CSASLPGRSTGELFF
cdr3_nt: TGCAGTGCTAGTTTGCCCGGGAGAAGCACCGGGGAGCTGTTTTTT